This is a list of T cell receptor beta chains from one sample in a study of identical twins. TCRdb ran MiXCR on the 5' RACE reads and lists one entry per CDR3 protein. The sample lists 350,000 to 600,000 distinct CDR3 sequences, 13% to 15% seen once, with more than 0.5% in the top ten. The same data also contributed to another study, on yellow fever vaccine responses in identical twins.

Specimen: CD4+ T cells sorted from blood. Source of these receptors: a woman in her late teens or twenties in good health. CDR3s include the opening cysteine and the closing phenylalanine or tryptophan. The order of the fields is J gene, V gene, clone size, D gene, CDR3 protein, CDR3 DNA. D genes are given only for firm matches. Clone sizes are given selectively: once, few, many, or a class where the clone is expanded.

>TRBJ2-2|TRBV29-1|many|-
CSVEDLDSSGELFF
TGCAGCGTTGAAGATCTCGATAGCTCCGGGGAGCTGTTTTTT
>TRBJ1-1|TRBV20-1|-|-
CSASLDRTNTEAFF
TGCAGTGCCAGTCTCGACAGGACGAACACTGAAGCTTTCTTT
>TRBJ1-1|TRBV7-2|many|TRBD1
CASSPRDSMNTEAFF
TGTGCCAGCAGCCCACGGGACAGCATGAACACTGAAGCTTTCTTT
>TRBJ2-2|TRBV7-2|many|-
CASSLVRAGELFF
TGTGCCAGCAGCTTAGTAAGGGCCGGGGAGCTGTTTTTT
>TRBJ1-5|TRBV3-1|few|-
CASSTGSNQPQHF
TGTGCCAGCAGCACCGGCAGCAATCAGCCCCAGCATTTT
>TRBJ2-1|TRBV12-3/TRBV12-4|-|-
CASSLVSSWGANEQFF
TGTGCCAGCAGTTTAGTTTCCAGCTGGGGGGCCAATGAGCAGTTCTTC
>TRBJ2-7|TRBV6-5|-|-
CASSYRLGLRELNIYEQYF
TGTGCCAGCAGTTACCGACTGGGGCTCCGGGAGCTTAATATCTACGAGCAGTACTTC
>TRBJ2-3|TRBV20-1|many|-
CSARDLGDTQYF
TGCAGTGCTAGAGATCTTGGGGATACGCAGTATTTT
>TRBJ2-1|TRBV7-9|many|-
CASTGYNEQFF
TGTGCCAGCACCGGCTACAATGAGCAGTTCTTC
>TRBJ2-3|TRBV7-2|-|-
CASSLAGLVGRDTQYF
TGTGCCAGCAGCTTAGCGGGGCTAGTGGGGAGGGATACGCAGTATTTT
>TRBJ2-7|TRBV20-1|few|TRBD2
CSALTSGIYEQYF
TGCAGTGCCCTGACTAGCGGGATATACGAGCAGTACTTC